This is a list of T cell receptor beta chains from one sample in a study of blood T cell repertoires in COVID-19. Produced via immunoSEQ multiplex PCR; TCRdb's table is partial and in-frame only. The sample shows about 30,000 clones, about 82% of them seen only once. Sequencing input: peripheral blood. These receptors were taken from a man aged 60 to 75 with active COVID-19. Both conserved end residues are part of each CDR3. D genes are given only for firm matches. The size entry is marked missing in some rows and otherwise reads once, few, many or a size class.

j_call: TRBJ2-3
d_call: TRBD2
v_call: TRBV7-9
clone_size: -
cdr3_nt: TGTGCCAGCAGCCGAACGACTAGCGGGAGCACAGATACGCAGTATTTT
cdr3_aa: CASSRTTSGSTDTQYF

j_call: TRBJ2-3
d_call: TRBD2
v_call: TRBV24-1
clone_size: -
cdr3_nt: TGTGCCACCAGTGGGGGCGGGAGGGCGAGAGATACGCAGTATTTT
cdr3_aa: CATSGGGRARDTQYF

j_call: TRBJ2-5
d_call: -
v_call: TRBV9
clone_size: -
cdr3_nt: TGTGCCAGCAGCGGACCTTCAGGAGGGTACCAAGAGACCCAGTACTTC
cdr3_aa: CASSGPSGGYQETQYF

j_call: TRBJ1-3
d_call: -
v_call: TRBV5-1
clone_size: -
cdr3_nt: TGCGCCAGCAGCCTACAGCCCCACACAAAATCATCTGGAAACACCATATATTTT
cdr3_aa: CASSLQPHTKSSGNTIYF

j_call: TRBJ2-2
d_call: TRBD2
v_call: TRBV11-2
clone_size: once
cdr3_nt: TGTGCCAGCAGCTTAGCTTTTAGCGGGTCGAACACCGGGGAGCTGTTTTTT
cdr3_aa: CASSLAFSGSNTGELFF

j_call: TRBJ2-5
d_call: -
v_call: TRBV19
clone_size: -
cdr3_nt: TGTGCCAGTAGTCAGGGCCAAGAGACCCAGTACTTC
cdr3_aa: CASSQGQETQYF

j_call: TRBJ1-1
d_call: -
v_call: TRBV9
clone_size: -
cdr3_nt: TGTGCCAGCAGCCCCGGGACTGGACTTGAAGCTTTCTTT
cdr3_aa: CASSPGTGLEAFF

j_call: TRBJ2-5
d_call: TRBD2
v_call: TRBV28
clone_size: -
cdr3_nt: TGTGCCAGCCGGGAGGAGGGAGAGACCCAGTACTTC
cdr3_aa: CASREEGETQYF

j_call: TRBJ2-7
d_call: -
v_call: TRBV6-5
clone_size: -
cdr3_nt: TGTGCCAGCAGTTATAACGGGGACGAGCAGTACTTC
cdr3_aa: CASSYNGDEQYF

j_call: TRBJ2-7
d_call: -
v_call: TRBV28
clone_size: -
cdr3_nt: TGTGCCAGCAGGGGAGGACAGGACCCCTACGAGCAGTACTTC
cdr3_aa: CASRGGQDPYEQYF

j_call: TRBJ2-1
d_call: TRBD2
v_call: TRBV11-3
clone_size: -
cdr3_nt: TGTGCCAGCAGCTTAGATGCGGGACTAGCATACAATGAGCAGTTCTTC
cdr3_aa: CASSLDAGLAYNEQFF

j_call: TRBJ2-1
d_call: -
v_call: TRBV6-5
clone_size: -
cdr3_nt: TGTGCCAGCAGTTACTCACCGGGGGTCAGTGAGCAGTTCTTC
cdr3_aa: CASSYSPGVSEQFF

j_call: TRBJ2-1
d_call: TRBD2
v_call: TRBV9
clone_size: -
cdr3_nt: TGTGCCAGCAGCGCCAAAACTAGCGGGAGTTACAATGAGCAGTTCTTC
cdr3_aa: CASSAKTSGSYNEQFF

j_call: TRBJ1-2
d_call: -
v_call: TRBV5-1
clone_size: -
cdr3_nt: TGCGCCAGCAGCTACCGAGACAGCTCTGATGGCTACACCTTC
cdr3_aa: CASSYRDSSDGYTF

j_call: TRBJ2-2
d_call: -
v_call: TRBV7-9
clone_size: -
cdr3_nt: TGTGCCAGCAGCTTATGGTCTTGGGGCTCCGGGGAGCTGTTTTTT
cdr3_aa: CASSLWSWGSGELFF

j_call: TRBJ1-2
d_call: -
v_call: TRBV6-6
clone_size: -
cdr3_nt: TGTGCCAGCAGCTCGACAGAACACTATGGCTACACCTTC
cdr3_aa: CASSSTEHYGYTF

j_call: TRBJ2-5
d_call: TRBD2
v_call: TRBV10-3
clone_size: -
cdr3_nt: TGTGCCATCAAATCAACGGGAGGGTCTCAAGAGACCCAGTACTTC
cdr3_aa: CAIKSTGGSQETQYF

j_call: TRBJ2-3
d_call: -
v_call: TRBV10-3
clone_size: -
cdr3_nt: TGTGCCATCAGTGAGAGGGAGCGAGATACGCAGTATTTT
cdr3_aa: CAISERERDTQYF

j_call: TRBJ1-2
d_call: -
v_call: TRBV6-6
clone_size: -
cdr3_nt: TGTGCCAGCAGTCCACCGCAGGGCCGCGGGGACTATGGCTACACCTTC
cdr3_aa: CASSPPQGRGDYGYTF

j_call: TRBJ1-5
d_call: TRBD1
v_call: TRBV19
clone_size: few
cdr3_nt: TGTGCCAGTAGTTCCGGCCAGGGGGCCACTCAGCCCCAGCATTTT
cdr3_aa: CASSSGQGATQPQHF

j_call: TRBJ2-1
d_call: TRBD2
v_call: TRBV5-1
clone_size: -
cdr3_nt: TGCGCCAGCAGCGGAAGGTCCCTAGCGGGAGGCAGCAAATCCTACAATGAGCAGTTCTTC
cdr3_aa: CASSGRSLAGGSKSYNEQFF

j_call: TRBJ2-7
d_call: TRBD1
v_call: TRBV6-2/TRBV6-3
clone_size: -
cdr3_nt: TGTGCCAGCAGTATGGACAGGGGACGGTACGAGCAGTACTTC
cdr3_aa: CASSMDRGRYEQYF

j_call: TRBJ2-4
d_call: TRBD2
v_call: TRBV4-2
clone_size: -
cdr3_nt: TGTGCCAGCAGCCAGGGACTAGGGCACATTCAGTACTTC
cdr3_aa: CASSQGLGHIQYF

j_call: TRBJ2-1
d_call: -
v_call: TRBV5-4
clone_size: -
cdr3_nt: TGTGCCAGCACAAAGACTAGCTCCTACAATGAGCAGTTCTTC
cdr3_aa: CASTKTSSYNEQFF

j_call: TRBJ1-5
d_call: -
v_call: TRBV7-2
clone_size: -
cdr3_nt: TGTGCCAGCAGCTTTGGACTAGCGATGGGTAACCAGCATTTT
cdr3_aa: CASSFGLAMGNQHF

j_call: TRBJ2-7
d_call: -
v_call: TRBV6-2/TRBV6-3
clone_size: few
cdr3_nt: TGTGCCAGCAGTTACACATACGAGCAGTACTTC
cdr3_aa: CASSYTYEQYF

j_call: TRBJ2-1
d_call: TRBD2
v_call: TRBV7-9
clone_size: -
cdr3_nt: TGTGCCAGCAACCCAGCGGGAGCTTATGAGCAGTTCTTC
cdr3_aa: CASNPAGAYEQFF

j_call: TRBJ2-1
d_call: -
v_call: TRBV5-5
clone_size: -
cdr3_nt: TGTGCCAGCAGCTTGTATCAGCGAGACTTCTACAATGAGCAGTTCTTC
cdr3_aa: CASSLYQRDFYNEQFF

j_call: TRBJ2-5
d_call: -
v_call: TRBV7-2
clone_size: once
cdr3_nt: TGTGCCAGCAGCTTAATCGTTAAAGAGACCCAGTACTTC
cdr3_aa: CASSLIVKETQYF

j_call: TRBJ2-1
d_call: -
v_call: TRBV5-1
clone_size: -
cdr3_nt: TGCGCCAGCAGCTTGAACTCTGGTTATGAGCAGTTCTTC
cdr3_aa: CASSLNSGYEQFF

j_call: TRBJ1-5
d_call: -
v_call: TRBV7-2
clone_size: -
cdr3_nt: TGTGCCAGCAGCTCCCAGGGAAATCAGCCCCAGCATTTT
cdr3_aa: CASSSQGNQPQHF

j_call: TRBJ1-1
d_call: -
v_call: TRBV9
clone_size: -
cdr3_nt: TGTGCCAGCAGCGTCTTCCCGCAGGGCGCGACTGAAGCTTTCTTT
cdr3_aa: CASSVFPQGATEAFF

j_call: TRBJ2-3
d_call: -
v_call: TRBV19
clone_size: -
cdr3_nt: TGTGCCAGTAGCGGGTATAGCACAGATACGCAGTATTTT
cdr3_aa: CASSGYSTDTQYF

j_call: TRBJ2-2
d_call: TRBD2
v_call: TRBV11-2
clone_size: once
cdr3_nt: TGTGCCAGCAGCTTATTTAGCGGGAGGGCCCATTCGAACACCGGGGAGCTGTTTTTT
cdr3_aa: CASSLFSGRAHSNTGELFF

j_call: TRBJ2-7
d_call: -
v_call: TRBV7-6
clone_size: -
cdr3_nt: TGTGCCAGCAGTCCACCCTCGGTAGACAGATTCTACGAGCAGTACTTC
cdr3_aa: CASSPPSVDRFYEQYF

j_call: TRBJ1-2
d_call: TRBD1
v_call: TRBV7-8
clone_size: -
cdr3_nt: TGTGCCAGCAGCTCCACAGGGGGCGATGGCTACACCTTC
cdr3_aa: CASSSTGGDGYTF

j_call: TRBJ2-3
d_call: TRBD2
v_call: TRBV7-6
clone_size: -
cdr3_nt: TGTGCCAGCAGCGGGGTAGCGGGAGCGTGGTCAGATACGCAGTATTTT
cdr3_aa: CASSGVAGAWSDTQYF

j_call: TRBJ1-3
d_call: -
v_call: TRBV6-5
clone_size: -
cdr3_nt: TGTGCCAGCTGGGTGAGGGGGGGCAGGGAAAACACCATATATTTT
cdr3_aa: CASWVRGGRENTIYF

j_call: TRBJ2-1
d_call: TRBD2
v_call: TRBV19
clone_size: -
cdr3_nt: TGTGCCAGTACATATGGACTAGCGGCCAATGAGCAGTTCTTC
cdr3_aa: CASTYGLAANEQFF

j_call: TRBJ1-4
d_call: -
v_call: TRBV7-9
clone_size: few
cdr3_nt: TGTGCCAGCAGCTTGCCGGGTAATGAAAAACTGTTTTTT
cdr3_aa: CASSLPGNEKLFF

j_call: TRBJ2-7
d_call: -
v_call: TRBV28
clone_size: -
cdr3_nt: TGTGCCAGCAGTTTATTACAGCAGGACTACGAGCAGTACTTC
cdr3_aa: CASSLLQQDYEQYF

j_call: TRBJ2-5
d_call: -
v_call: TRBV5-8
clone_size: few
cdr3_nt: TGTGCCAGCAGCTTGCTAGCAGACCAAGAGACCCAGTACTTC
cdr3_aa: CASSLLADQETQYF

j_call: TRBJ2-1
d_call: TRBD2
v_call: TRBV30
clone_size: -
cdr3_nt: TGTGCCCAAAGGGGTGGCGGGAGGGCATACAATGAGCAGTTCTTC
cdr3_aa: CAQRGGGRAYNEQFF

j_call: TRBJ2-2
d_call: -
v_call: TRBV19
clone_size: -
cdr3_nt: TGTGCCAGTAGTATATTCGGGTCCAACGGGGAGCTGTTTTTT
cdr3_aa: CASSIFGSNGELFF

j_call: TRBJ2-5
d_call: TRBD2
v_call: TRBV19
clone_size: -
cdr3_nt: TGTGCCAGTAGTATAGGGAAAGCGGGAGGAGTCGAGACCCAGTACTTC
cdr3_aa: CASSIGKAGGVETQYF

j_call: TRBJ1-5
d_call: TRBD1
v_call: TRBV7-8
clone_size: few
cdr3_nt: TGTGCCAGCAGCTTAGCGCGGCACGGGACAGGGCACTCCCAGCCCCAGCATTTT
cdr3_aa: CASSLARHGTGHSQPQHF

j_call: TRBJ1-5
d_call: TRBD1
v_call: TRBV15
clone_size: -
cdr3_nt: TGTGCCACCAGCAGAGATACCAGGGGGGATCAGCCCCAGCATTTT
cdr3_aa: CATSRDTRGDQPQHF

j_call: TRBJ1-1
d_call: -
v_call: TRBV12-5
clone_size: -
cdr3_nt: TGTGCTAGTGGTTTGTGGGTCGGGGGGAACACTGAAGCTTTCTTT
cdr3_aa: CASGLWVGGNTEAFF

j_call: TRBJ1-4
d_call: -
v_call: TRBV20-1
clone_size: -
cdr3_nt: TGCAGTGCAACACGAAAGGAAAAACTGTTTTTT
cdr3_aa: CSATRKEKLFF

j_call: TRBJ2-2
d_call: -
v_call: TRBV7-8
clone_size: -
cdr3_nt: TGTGCCAGCAGCTTAGACGTGGTCTATGCGGGACGCACCGGGGAGCTGTTTTTT
cdr3_aa: CASSLDVVYAGRTGELFF

j_call: TRBJ1-2
d_call: -
v_call: TRBV18
clone_size: once
cdr3_nt: TGTGCCAGCTCACCCAAGGATGGGGCTGGCTACACCTTC
cdr3_aa: CASSPKDGAGYTF

j_call: TRBJ2-7
d_call: TRBD1
v_call: TRBV10-3
clone_size: -
cdr3_nt: TGTGCCATCAGGCCGCCTACAGGGGGCTACGAGCAGTACTTC
cdr3_aa: CAIRPPTGGYEQYF

j_call: TRBJ2-3
d_call: TRBD1
v_call: TRBV7-3
clone_size: once
cdr3_nt: TGTGCCAGCAGCTTACCGGGACAGACAGATACGCAGTATTTT
cdr3_aa: CASSLPGQTDTQYF

j_call: TRBJ2-1
d_call: -
v_call: TRBV7-9
clone_size: once
cdr3_nt: TGTGCCAGCAGCCGCGAGAGGCGATACAATGAGCAGTTCTTC
cdr3_aa: CASSRERRYNEQFF

j_call: TRBJ2-1
d_call: TRBD2
v_call: TRBV10-1
clone_size: -
cdr3_nt: TGCGGAGCGGGAGGACCTTCGAATGAGCAGTTCTTC
cdr3_aa: CGAGGPSNEQFF

j_call: TRBJ2-7
d_call: TRBD1
v_call: TRBV28
clone_size: -
cdr3_nt: TGTGCCAGCACTGGACAGGGGGCGATCTACGAGCAGTACTTC
cdr3_aa: CASTGQGAIYEQYF

j_call: TRBJ2-2
d_call: -
v_call: TRBV7-8
clone_size: -
cdr3_nt: TGTGCCAGCAGCTTATCCCCAGGGATCACCGGGGAGCTGTTTTTT
cdr3_aa: CASSLSPGITGELFF